This entry is about one T cell receptor (beta chain). The record originates from a study of blood T cell repertoires in COVID-19. Study-level background: Sites across the United States, Italy and Spain contributed samples from acute and convalescent COVID-19. The cDNA or gDNA used as material had been derived from T cells, B-cell-depleted T cells, or PBMCs.

Germline CDR1 reads SGHRS; CDR2 reads YFSETQ. With 3 bases clipped from V and 3 bases from J, the junction kept 0 bases outside the gene matches. This CDR3 has 13 residues. Authors' analysis steps: Counts of nucleated cells, estimated from reference gene primer amplification, were obtained. The repertoire was sequenced with immunoSEQ multiplex PCR; TCRdb's copy has only in-frame clones and lacks some. V and J calls and clone size are copied from that table; D and trimming were computed from the DNA. Of around 26,000 clones listed, around 82% are singletons. This receptor was identified in an elderly man with active or convalescent COVID-19. This chain joins TRBV5-1 and TRBJ2-5; 9 nucleotides agree with TRBD1. The sample taken for sequencing was peripheral blood. This CDR3 reads CASSWDREETQYF. For the CDR3, the DNA is TGCGCCAGCAGCTGGGACAGGGAAGAGACCCAGTACTTC.